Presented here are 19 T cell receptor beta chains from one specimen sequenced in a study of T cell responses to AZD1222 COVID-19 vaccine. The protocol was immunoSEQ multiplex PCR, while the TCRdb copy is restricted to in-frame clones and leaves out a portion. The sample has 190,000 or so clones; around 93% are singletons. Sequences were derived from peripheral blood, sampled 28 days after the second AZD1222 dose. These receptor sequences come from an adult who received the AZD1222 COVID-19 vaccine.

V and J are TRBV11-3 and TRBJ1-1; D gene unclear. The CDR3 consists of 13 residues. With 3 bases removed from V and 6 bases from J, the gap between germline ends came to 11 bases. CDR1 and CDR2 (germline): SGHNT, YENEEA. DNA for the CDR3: TGTGCCAGCAGCTTCCGGGCCGGGGCTGAAGCTTTCTTT. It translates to CASSFRAGAEAFF.

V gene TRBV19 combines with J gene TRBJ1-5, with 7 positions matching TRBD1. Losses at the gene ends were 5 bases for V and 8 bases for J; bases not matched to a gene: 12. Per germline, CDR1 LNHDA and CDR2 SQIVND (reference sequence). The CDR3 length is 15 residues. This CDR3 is CASSGRRGTGEPQHF. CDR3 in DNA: TGTGCCAGTAGTGGACGCAGGGGGACCGGTGAGCCCCAGCATTTT.

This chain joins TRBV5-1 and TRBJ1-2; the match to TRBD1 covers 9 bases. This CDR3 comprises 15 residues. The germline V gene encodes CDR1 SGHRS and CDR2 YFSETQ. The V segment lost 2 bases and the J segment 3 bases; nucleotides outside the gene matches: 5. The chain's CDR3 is CASSLGQGLDYGYTF. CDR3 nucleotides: TGCGCCAGCAGCTTAGGACAGGGGCTTGACTATGGCTACACCTTC.

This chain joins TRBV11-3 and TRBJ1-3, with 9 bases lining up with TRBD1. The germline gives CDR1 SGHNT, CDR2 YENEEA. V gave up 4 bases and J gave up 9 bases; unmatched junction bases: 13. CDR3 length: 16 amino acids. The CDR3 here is CASSWGQGEPGATIYF. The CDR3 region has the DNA TGTGCCAGCAGCTGGGGACAGGGTGAACCTGGGGCCACCATATATTTT.

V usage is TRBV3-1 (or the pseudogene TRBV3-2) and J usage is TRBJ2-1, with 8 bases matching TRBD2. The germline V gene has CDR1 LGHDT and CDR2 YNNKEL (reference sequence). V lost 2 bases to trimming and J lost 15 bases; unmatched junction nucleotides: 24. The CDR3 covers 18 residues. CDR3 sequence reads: CASSQFLSGGLAGVWRFF. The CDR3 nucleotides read TGTGCCAGCAGCCAATTCCTTTCGGGGGGGTTGGCTGGGGTCTGGCGGTTCTTC.

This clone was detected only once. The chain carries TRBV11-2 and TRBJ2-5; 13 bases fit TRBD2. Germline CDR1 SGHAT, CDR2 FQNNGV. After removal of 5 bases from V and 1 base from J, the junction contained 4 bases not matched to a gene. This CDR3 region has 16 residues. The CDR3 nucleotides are TGTGCCAGCAGCCTGGGACTAGCGGGACTCCAAGAGACCCAGTACTTC. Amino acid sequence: CASSLGLAGLQETQYF.

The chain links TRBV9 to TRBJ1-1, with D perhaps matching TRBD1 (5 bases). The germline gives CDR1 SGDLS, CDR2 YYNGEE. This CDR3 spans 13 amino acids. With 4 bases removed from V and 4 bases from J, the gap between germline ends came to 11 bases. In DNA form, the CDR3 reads TGTGCCAGCAGCTTCAGGGTAGCCACTGAAGCTTTCTTT. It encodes CASSFRVATEAFF. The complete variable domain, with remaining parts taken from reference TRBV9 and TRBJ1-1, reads DSGVTQTPKHLITATGQRVTLRCSPRSGDLSVYWYQQSLDQGLQFLIQYYNGEERAKGNILERFSAQQFPDLHSELNLSSLELGDSALYFCASSFRVATEAFFGQGTRLTVV.

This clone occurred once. The CDR3 DNA reads TGCGCCAGCAGCTTGGAGGGACCCCGGTTGGGTGAAAAACTGTTTTTT. It encodes CASSLEGPRLGEKLFF. The chain combines TRBV5-1 with TRBJ1-4, with D perhaps TRBD1 (5 bases). V was cut by 0 bases and J by 7 bases, with 16 bases left in between. The CDR3 consists of 16 residues. Germline CDR1 SGHRS, CDR2 YFSETQ. Full variable domain (missing parts from reference TRBV5-1 and TRBJ1-4): KAGVTQTPRYLIKTRGQQVTLSCSPISGHRSVSWYQQTPGQGLQFLFEYFSETQRNKGNFPGRFSGRQFSNSRSEMNVSTLELGDSALYLCASSLEGPRLGEKLFFGSGTQLSVL.

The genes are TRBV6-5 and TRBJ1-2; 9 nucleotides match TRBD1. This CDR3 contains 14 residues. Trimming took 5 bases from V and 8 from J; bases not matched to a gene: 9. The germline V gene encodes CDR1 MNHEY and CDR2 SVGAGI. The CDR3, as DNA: TGTGCCAGCAGTAAACAGGGGGCACCCTCGGGCTACACCTTC. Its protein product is CASSKQGAPSGYTF.

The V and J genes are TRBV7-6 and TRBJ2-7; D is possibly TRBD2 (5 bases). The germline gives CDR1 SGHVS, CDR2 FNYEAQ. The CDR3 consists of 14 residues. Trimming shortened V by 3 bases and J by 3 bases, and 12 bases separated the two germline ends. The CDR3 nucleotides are TGTGCCAGCAGCTTTGGAGGTCCTGACTACGAGCAGTACTTC. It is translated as CASSFGGPDYEQYF.

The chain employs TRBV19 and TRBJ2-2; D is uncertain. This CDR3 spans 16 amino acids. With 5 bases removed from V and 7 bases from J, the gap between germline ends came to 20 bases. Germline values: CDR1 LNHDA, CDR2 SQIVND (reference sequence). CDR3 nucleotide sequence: TGTGCCAGTAGTTCCCCCACCGTGGTTAGACGCGGGGAGCTGTTTTTT. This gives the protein CASSSPTVVRRGELFF.

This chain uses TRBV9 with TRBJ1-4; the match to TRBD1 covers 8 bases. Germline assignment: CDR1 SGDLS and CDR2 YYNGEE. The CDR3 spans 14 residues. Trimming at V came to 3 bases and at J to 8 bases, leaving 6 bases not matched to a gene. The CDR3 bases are TGTGCCAGCAGCGCAGCAGGGGGCCGGGAAAAACTGTTTTTT. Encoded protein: CASSAAGGREKLFF.

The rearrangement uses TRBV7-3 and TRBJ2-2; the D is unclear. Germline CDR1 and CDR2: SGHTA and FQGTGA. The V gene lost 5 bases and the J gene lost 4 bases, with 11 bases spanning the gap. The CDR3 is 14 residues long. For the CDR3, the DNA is TGTGCCAGCAGCCCCCCTAGTCCCACCGGGGAGCTGTTTTTT. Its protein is CASSPPSPTGELFF.

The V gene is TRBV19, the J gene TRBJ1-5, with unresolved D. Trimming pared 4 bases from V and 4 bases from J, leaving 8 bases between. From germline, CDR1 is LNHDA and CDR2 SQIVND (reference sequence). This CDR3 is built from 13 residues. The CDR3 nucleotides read TGTGCCAGTAGTAGTTTCCGGAATCAGCCCCAGCATTTT. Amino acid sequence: CASSSFRNQPQHF. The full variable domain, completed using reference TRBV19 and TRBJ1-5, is DGGITQSPKYLFRKEGQNVTLSCEQNLNHDAMYWYRQDPGQGLRLIYYSQIVNDFQKGDIAEGYSVSREKKESFPLTVTSAQKNPTAFYLCASSSFRNQPQHFGDGTRLSIL.

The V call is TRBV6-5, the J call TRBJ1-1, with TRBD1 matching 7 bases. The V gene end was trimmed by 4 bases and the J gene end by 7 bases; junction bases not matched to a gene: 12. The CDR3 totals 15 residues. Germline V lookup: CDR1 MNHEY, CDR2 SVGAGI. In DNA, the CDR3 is TGTGCCAGCAGTTCGCCAAAAAGGGGGCCCGATGAAGCTTTCTTT. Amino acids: CASSSPKRGPDEAFF.

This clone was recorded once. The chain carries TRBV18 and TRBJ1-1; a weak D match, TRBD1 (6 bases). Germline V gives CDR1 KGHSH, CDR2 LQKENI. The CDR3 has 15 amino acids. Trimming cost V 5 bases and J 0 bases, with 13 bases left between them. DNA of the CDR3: TGTGCCAGCTCAGGCGCTCAGGGGATGAACACTGAAGCTTTCTTT. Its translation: CASSGAQGMNTEAFF.

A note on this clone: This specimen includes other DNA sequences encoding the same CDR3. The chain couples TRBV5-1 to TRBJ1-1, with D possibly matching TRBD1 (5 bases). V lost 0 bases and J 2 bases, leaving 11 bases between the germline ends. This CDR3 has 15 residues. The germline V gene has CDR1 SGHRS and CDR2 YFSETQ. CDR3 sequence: CASSLDRGANTEAFF. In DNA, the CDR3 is TGCGCCAGCAGCTTGGATAGAGGGGCCAACACTGAAGCTTTCTTT.

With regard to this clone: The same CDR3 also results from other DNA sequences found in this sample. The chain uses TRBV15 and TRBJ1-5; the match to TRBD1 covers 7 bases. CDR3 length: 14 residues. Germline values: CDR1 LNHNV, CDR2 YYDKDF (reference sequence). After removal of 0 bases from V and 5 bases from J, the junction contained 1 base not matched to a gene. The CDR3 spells CATSRDRGDQPQHF. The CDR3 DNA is TGTGCCACCAGCAGAGACAGGGGGGATCAGCCCCAGCATTTT.

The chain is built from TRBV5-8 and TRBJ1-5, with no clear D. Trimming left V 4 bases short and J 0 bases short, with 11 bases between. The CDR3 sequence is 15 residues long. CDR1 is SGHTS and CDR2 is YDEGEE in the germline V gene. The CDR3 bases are TGTGCCAGCAGCCCCGCGGGGAGTAGCAATCAGCCCCAGCATTTT. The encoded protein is CASSPAGSSNQPQHF. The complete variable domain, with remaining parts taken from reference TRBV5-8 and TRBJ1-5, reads EAGVTQSPTHLIKTRGQQATLRCSPISGHTSVYWYQQALGLGLQFLLWYDEGEERNRGNFPPRFSGRQFPNYSSELNVNALELEDSALYLCASSPAGSSNQPQHFGDGTRLSIL.